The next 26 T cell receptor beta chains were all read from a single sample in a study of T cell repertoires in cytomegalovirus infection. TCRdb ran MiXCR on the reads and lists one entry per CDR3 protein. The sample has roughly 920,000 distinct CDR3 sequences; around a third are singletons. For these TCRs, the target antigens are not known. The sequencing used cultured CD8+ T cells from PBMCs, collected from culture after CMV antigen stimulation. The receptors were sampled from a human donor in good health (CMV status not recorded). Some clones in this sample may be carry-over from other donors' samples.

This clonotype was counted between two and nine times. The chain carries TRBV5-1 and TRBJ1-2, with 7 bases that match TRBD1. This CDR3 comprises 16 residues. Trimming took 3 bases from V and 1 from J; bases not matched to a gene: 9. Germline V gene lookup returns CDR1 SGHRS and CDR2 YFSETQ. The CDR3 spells CASSSPDRRVNYGYTF. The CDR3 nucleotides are TGCGCCAGCAGCTCACCGGACAGGCGAGTTAACTATGGCTACACCTTC.

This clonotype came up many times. CDR3 amino acids: CASSPRQGPNYGYTF. For the CDR3, the DNA is TGTGCCAGCAGCCCAAGGCAGGGCCCTAACTATGGCTACACCTTC. The V gene is TRBV27, the J gene TRBJ1-2; D might be TRBD1 (5 bases). Trimming took 6 bases from V and 0 from J, leaving 14 bases between them. Germline V gives CDR1 MNHEY, CDR2 SMNVEV (reference sequence). The CDR3 spans 15 residues.

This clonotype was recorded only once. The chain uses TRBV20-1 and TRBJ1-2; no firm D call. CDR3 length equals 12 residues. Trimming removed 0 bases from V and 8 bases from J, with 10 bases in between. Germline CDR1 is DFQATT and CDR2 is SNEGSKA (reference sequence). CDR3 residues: CSARDPEHGYTF. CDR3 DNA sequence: TGCAGTGCTAGAGATCCCGAGCACGGCTACACCTTC.

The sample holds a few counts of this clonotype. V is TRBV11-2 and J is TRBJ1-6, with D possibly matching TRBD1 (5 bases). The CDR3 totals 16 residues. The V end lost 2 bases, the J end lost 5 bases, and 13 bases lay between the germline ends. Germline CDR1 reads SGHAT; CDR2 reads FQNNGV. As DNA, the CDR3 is TGTGCCAGCAGCTTATCGGGGGTGGACAATAATTCACCCCTCCACTTT. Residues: CASSLSGVDNNSPLHF.

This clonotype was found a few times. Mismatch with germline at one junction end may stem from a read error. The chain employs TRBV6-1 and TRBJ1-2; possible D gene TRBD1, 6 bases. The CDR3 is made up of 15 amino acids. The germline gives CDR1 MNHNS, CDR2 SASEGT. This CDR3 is CASSYTGTADDGYTF. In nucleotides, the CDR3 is TGTGCTAGCAGTTACACAGGGACTGCAGATGATGGCTACACCTTC.

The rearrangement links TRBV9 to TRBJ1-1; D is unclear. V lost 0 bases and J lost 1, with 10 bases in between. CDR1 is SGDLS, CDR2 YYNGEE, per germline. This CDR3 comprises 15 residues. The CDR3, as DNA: TGTGCCAGCAGCGTAGGAAGTGCGAGGAACACTGAAGCTTTCTTT. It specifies CASSVGSARNTEAFF.

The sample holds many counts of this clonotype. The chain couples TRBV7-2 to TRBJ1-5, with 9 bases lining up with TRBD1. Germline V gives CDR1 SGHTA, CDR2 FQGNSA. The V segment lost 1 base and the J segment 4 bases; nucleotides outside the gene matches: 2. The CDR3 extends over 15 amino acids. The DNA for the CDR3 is TGTGCCAGCAGCTTAGACGGGACAGGGAATCAGCCCCAGCATTTT. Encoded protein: CASSLDGTGNQPQHF.

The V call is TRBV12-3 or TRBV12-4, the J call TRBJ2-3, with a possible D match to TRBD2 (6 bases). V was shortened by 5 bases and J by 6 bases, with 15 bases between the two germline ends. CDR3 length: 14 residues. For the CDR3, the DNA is TGTGCCAGCAGTCCGGGGGTGTTGGGGGATACGCAGTATTTT. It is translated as CASSPGVLGDTQYF.

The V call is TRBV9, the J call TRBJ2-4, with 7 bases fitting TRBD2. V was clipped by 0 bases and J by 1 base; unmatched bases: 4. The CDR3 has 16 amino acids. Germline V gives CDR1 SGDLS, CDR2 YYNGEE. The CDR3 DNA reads TGTGCCAGCAGCGTAGCGGGGGGAGGGGCCAAAAACATTCAGTACTTC. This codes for CASSVAGGGAKNIQYF.

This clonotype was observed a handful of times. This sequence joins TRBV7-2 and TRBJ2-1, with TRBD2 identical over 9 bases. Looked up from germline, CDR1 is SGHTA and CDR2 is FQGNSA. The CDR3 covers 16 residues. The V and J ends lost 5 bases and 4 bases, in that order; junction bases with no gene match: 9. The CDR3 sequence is CASSPTSGVFYNEQFF. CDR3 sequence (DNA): TGTGCCAGCAGCCCGACTAGCGGTGTCTTTTACAATGAGCAGTTCTTC.

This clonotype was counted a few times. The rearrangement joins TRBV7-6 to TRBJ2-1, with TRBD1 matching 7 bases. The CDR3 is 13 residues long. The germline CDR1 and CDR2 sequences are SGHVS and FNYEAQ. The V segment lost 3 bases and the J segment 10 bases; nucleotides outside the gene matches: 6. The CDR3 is CASSFGGQIEQFF. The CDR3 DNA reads TGTGCCAGCAGCTTTGGGGGACAGATAGAGCAGTTCTTC.

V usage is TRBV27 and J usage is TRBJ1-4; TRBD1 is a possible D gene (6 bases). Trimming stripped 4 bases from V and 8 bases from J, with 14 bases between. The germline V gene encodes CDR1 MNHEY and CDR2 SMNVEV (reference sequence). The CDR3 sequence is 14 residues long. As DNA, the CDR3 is TGTGCCAGCAGTTCGAGAGGGGGGATAGAAAAACTGTTTTTT. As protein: CASSSRGGIEKLFF. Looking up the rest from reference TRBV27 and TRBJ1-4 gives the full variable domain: EAQVTQNPRYLITVTGKKLTVTCSQNMNHEYMSWYRQDPGLGLRQIYYSMNVEVTDKGDVPEGYKVSRKEKRNFPLILESPSPNQTSLYFCASSSRGGIEKLFFGSGTQLSVL.

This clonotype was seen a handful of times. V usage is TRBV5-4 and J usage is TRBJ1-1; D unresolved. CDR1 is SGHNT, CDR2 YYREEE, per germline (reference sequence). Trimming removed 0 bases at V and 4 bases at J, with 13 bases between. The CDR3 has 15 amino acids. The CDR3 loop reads CASSLGPGGSTEAFF. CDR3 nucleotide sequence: TGTGCCAGCAGCTTGGGACCAGGAGGAAGCACTGAAGCTTTCTTT.

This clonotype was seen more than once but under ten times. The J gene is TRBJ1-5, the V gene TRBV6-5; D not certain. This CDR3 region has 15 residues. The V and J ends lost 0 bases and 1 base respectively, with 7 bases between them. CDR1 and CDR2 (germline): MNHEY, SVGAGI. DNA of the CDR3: TGTGCCAGCAGTTACTCGTTTGAAAGCAATCAGCCCCAGCATTTT. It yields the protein CASSYSFESNQPQHF.

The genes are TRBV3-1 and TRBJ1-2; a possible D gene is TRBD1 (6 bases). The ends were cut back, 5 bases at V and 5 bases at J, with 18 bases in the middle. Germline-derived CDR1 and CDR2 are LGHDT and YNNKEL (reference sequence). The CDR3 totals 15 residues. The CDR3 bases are TGTGCCAGCAGCGGACACCCGGGACAAGGATATGGCTACACCTTC. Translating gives CASSGHPGQGYGYTF.

The CDR3 spells CASSLGPPWKKTQYF. For the CDR3, the DNA is TGTGCCAGCAGTTTGGGACCGCCCTGGAAGAAGACCCAGTACTTC. V gene TRBV27 combines with J gene TRBJ2-5; D is perhaps TRBD1 or TRBD2 (5 bases each). V was trimmed by 3 bases and J by 6 bases, leaving 17 bases between them. The CDR3 covers 15 residues. The germline V gene encodes CDR1 MNHEY and CDR2 SMNVEV (reference sequence).

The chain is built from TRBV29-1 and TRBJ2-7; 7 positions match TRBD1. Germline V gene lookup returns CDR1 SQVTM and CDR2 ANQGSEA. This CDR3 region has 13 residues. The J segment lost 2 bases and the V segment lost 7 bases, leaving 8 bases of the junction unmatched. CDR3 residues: CSARDSTTYEQYV. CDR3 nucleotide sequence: TGCAGCGCCCGGGACAGCACCACCTACGAGCAGTACGTC.

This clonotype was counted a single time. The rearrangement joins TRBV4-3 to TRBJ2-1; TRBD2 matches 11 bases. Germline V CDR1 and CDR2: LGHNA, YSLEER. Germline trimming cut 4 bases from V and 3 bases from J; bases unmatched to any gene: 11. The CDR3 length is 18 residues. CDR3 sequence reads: CASSLLSEGLAVYNEQFF. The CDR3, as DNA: TGCGCCAGCAGCCTCCTCAGCGAGGGACTAGCGGTCTACAATGAGCAGTTCTTC.

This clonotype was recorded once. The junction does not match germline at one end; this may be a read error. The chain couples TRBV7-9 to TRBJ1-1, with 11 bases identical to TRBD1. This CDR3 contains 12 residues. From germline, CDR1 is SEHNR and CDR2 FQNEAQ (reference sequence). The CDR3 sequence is CTSSLGTGGAFF. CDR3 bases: TGTACCAGCAGCTTAGGGACAGGGGGAGCTTTCTTT.

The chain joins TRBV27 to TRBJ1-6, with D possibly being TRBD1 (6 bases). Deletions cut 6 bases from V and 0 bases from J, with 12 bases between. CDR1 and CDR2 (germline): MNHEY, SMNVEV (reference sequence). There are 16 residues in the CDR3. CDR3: CASRLGQSSYNSPLHF. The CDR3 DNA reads TGTGCCAGCAGACTAGGACAGAGCTCCTATAATTCACCCCTCCACTTT.

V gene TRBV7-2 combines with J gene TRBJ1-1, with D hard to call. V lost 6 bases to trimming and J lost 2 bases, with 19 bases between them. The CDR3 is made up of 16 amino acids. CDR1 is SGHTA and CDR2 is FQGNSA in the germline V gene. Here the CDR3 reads CASSPRSSELNTEAFF. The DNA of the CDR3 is TGTGCCAGCAGTCCTCGGAGTTCGGAGCTTAACACTGAAGCTTTCTTT. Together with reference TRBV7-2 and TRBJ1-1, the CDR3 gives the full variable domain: GAGVSQSPSNKVTEKGKDVELRCDPISGHTALYWYRQSLGQGLEFLIYFQGNSAPDKSGLPSDRFSAERTGGSVSTLTIQRTQQEDSAVYLCASSPRSSELNTEAFFGQGTRLTVV.

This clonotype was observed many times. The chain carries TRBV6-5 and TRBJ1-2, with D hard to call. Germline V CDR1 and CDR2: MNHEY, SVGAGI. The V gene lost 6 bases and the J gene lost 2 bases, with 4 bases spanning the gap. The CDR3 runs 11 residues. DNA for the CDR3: TGTGCCAGCAGCAACAACTATGGCTACACCTTC. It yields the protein CASSNNYGYTF.

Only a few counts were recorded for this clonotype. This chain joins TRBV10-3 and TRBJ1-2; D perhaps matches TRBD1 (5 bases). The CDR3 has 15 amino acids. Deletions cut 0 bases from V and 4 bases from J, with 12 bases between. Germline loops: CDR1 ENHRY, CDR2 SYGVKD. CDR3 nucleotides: TGTGCCATCAGTGAGTCGACGCCAGGGCCCTATGGCTACACCTTC. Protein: CAISESTPGPYGYTF.

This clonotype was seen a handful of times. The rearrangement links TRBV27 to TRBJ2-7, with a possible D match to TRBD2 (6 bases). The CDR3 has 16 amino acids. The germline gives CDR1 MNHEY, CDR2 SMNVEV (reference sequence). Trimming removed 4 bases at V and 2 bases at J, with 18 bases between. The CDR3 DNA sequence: TGTGCCAGCAGTTCCCCGGGGGTGGCGGGCGCCTACGAGCAGTACTTC. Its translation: CASSSPGVAGAYEQYF.

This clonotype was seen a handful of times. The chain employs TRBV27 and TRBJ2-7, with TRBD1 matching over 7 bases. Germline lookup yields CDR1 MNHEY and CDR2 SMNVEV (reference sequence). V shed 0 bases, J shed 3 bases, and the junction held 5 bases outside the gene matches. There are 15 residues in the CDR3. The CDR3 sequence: CASSLSGTANYEQYF. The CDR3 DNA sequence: TGTGCCAGCAGTTTATCCGGGACAGCGAACTACGAGCAGTACTTC.

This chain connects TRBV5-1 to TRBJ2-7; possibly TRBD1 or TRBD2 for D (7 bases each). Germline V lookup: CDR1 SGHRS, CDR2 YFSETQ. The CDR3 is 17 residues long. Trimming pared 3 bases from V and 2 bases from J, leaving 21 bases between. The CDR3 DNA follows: TGCGCCAGCAGCTCCAGGGGGGGGGGACCTTTGACCTACGAGCAGTACTTC. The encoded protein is CASSSRGGGPLTYEQYF.